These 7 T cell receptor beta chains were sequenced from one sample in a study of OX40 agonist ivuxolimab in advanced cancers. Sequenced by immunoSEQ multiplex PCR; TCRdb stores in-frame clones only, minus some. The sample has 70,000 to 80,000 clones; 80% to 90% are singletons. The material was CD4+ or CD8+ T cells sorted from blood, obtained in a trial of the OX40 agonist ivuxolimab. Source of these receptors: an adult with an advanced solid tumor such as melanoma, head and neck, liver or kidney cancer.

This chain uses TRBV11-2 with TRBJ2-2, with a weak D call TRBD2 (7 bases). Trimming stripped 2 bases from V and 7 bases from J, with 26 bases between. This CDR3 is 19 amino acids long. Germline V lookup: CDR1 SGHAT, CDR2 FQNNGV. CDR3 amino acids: CASSLRILRGTPSFGELFF. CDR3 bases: TGTGCCAGCAGCTTACGGATTTTGCGGGGGACACCCTCTTTCGGGGAGCTGTTTTTT.

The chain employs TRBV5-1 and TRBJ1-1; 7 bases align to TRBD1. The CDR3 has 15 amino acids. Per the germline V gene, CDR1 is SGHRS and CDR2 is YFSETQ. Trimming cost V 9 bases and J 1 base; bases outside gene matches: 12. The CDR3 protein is CATSYRGRRNTEAFF. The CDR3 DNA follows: TGCGCCACCTCCTACAGGGGCAGAAGGAACACTGAAGCTTTCTTT.

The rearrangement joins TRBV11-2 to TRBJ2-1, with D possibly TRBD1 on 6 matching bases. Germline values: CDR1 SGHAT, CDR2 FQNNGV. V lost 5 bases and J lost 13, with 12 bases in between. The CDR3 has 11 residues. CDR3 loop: CASSPGQTQFF. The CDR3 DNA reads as TGTGCCAGCAGCCCAGGACAGACACAGTTCTTC. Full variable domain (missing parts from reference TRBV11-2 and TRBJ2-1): EAGVAQSPRYKIIEKRQSVAFWCNPISGHATLYWYQQILGQGPKLLIQFQNNGVVDDSQLPKDRFSAERLKGVDSTLKIQPAKLEDSAVYLCASSPGQTQFFGPGTRLTVL.

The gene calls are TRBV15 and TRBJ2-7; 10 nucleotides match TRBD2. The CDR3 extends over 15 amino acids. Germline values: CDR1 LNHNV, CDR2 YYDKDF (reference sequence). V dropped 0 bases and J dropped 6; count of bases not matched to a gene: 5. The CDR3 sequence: CATSRDLAGESEQYF. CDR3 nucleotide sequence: TGTGCCACCAGCAGAGATCTAGCGGGAGAGTCCGAGCAGTACTTC.

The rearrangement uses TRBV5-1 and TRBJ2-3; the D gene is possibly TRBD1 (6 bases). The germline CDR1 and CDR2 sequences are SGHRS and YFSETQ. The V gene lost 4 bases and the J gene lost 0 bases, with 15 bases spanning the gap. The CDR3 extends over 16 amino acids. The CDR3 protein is CASSHGQSSSTDTQYF. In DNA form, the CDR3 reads TGCGCCAGCAGCCACGGACAGTCCTCTAGCACAGATACGCAGTATTTT.

The CDR3 here is CAISDGRGVYNEQFF. The CDR3 coding sequence is TGTGCCATCAGTGATGGGAGGGGGGTTTACAATGAGCAGTTCTTC. The gene calls are TRBV10-3 and TRBJ2-1, with D perhaps matching TRBD2 (7 bases). Germline V gene lookup returns CDR1 ENHRY and CDR2 SYGVKD. CDR3 length equals 15 residues. The V and J ends lost 3 bases and 4 bases respectively, with 13 bases between them.

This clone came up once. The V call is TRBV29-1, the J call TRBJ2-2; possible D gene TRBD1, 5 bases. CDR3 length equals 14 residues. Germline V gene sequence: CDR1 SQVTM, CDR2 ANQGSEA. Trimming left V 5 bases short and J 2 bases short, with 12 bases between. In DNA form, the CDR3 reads TGCAGCGTTCAACGGACACCCAACACCGGGGAGCTGTTTTTT. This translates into CSVQRTPNTGELFF.